Listed below are T cell receptor beta chains from one sample, sequenced in a study of T-cell memory formation after mild COVID-19. TCRdb re-derived calls from the 5' RACE reads in MiXCR, one entry per CDR3 protein. This table holds about 350,000 distinct CDR3 sequences, around 15% found once. The sample comprised PBMCs or a T cell subset sorted from them (not recorded which). The receptors shown here come from a man younger than 35 who had mild COVID-19 (a few samples of this study predate the infection). Cell type and time point are not known. Each CDR3 is given with its conserved first and last residue. D genes are given only for firm matches. Rows give clone size only sometimes, using once, few, many, or a class for an expanded clone.

>TRBV12-3/TRBV12-4|-|TRBJ1-5|-
TGTGCCAGCACCACTGGGAGTTCCAGCAATCAGCCCCAGCATTTT
CASTTGSSSNQPQHF
>TRBV7-2|-|TRBJ2-1|-
TGTGCCAGCAGGGAATGGGCAAAAGAGCAGTTCTTC
CASREWAKEQFF
>TRBV4-2|few|TRBJ2-3|-
TGTGCCAGCAGCCAACAACGCCAAGCGCCTCAGGGAACGCAGTATTTT
CASSQQRQAPQGTQYF
>TRBV4-1|few|TRBJ2-5|TRBD2
TGCGCCAGCAGCCTGGGACTAGCGGGGGGCCCGGAGACCCAGTACTTC
CASSLGLAGGPETQYF
>TRBV27|few|TRBJ1-1|-
TGTGCCAGCAGTTTATCGGCGGACACTGAAGCTTTCTTT
CASSLSADTEAFF
>TRBV5-1|-|TRBJ1-3|-
TGCGCCAGCGGGGCAAATACTGGAAACACCATATATTTT
CASGANTGNTIYF
>TRBV5-1|-|TRBJ1-2|TRBD1
TGCGCCAGCAGCTCGGGTGGACAGGGGGCAGACTATGGCTACACCTTC
CASSSGGQGADYGYTF
>TRBV27|many|TRBJ2-3|-
TGTGCCAGCAGTCAAACTAGCTGGGCAGATACGCAGTATTTT
CASSQTSWADTQYF
>TRBV6-5|many|TRBJ2-7|-
TGTGCCAGCAGTGGATCGGGGGGCTTCACCTACGAGCAGTACTTC
CASSGSGGFTYEQYF
>TRBV5-1|-|TRBJ1-1|-
TGCGCCAGCAATGGCGATAACACTGAAGCTCTCTTT
CASNGDNTEALF
>TRBV28|few|TRBJ1-1|-
TGTGCCAGCACCCTGGGTCCTTGGACTGAAGCTTTCTTT
CASTLGPWTEAFF
>TRBV27|-|TRBJ2-1|-
TGTGCCAGCAGTTTTATGAATGAGCAGTTCTTC
CASSFMNEQFF
>TRBV7-6|many|TRBJ2-1|-
TGTGCCAGCAGCTGGGGGTTGGAGCAGTTCTTC
CASSWGLEQFF
>TRBV7-2|-|TRBJ1-1|-
TGTGCCAGCAGCTTAGGAACCCCCATGAACACTGAAGCTTTCTTT
CASSLGTPMNTEAFF
>TRBV6-5|-|TRBJ1-2|-
TGTGCCAGCAGTCCCGGGTCCTATCATGGCTACACCTTC
CASSPGSYHGYTF
>TRBV12-5|few|TRBJ1-6|-
TGTGCTAGTGGTTTTCGACCCAGGAGCTCCTATAATTCACCCCTCCACTTT
CASGFRPRSSYNSPLHF
>TRBV2|-|TRBJ2-7|-
TGTGCCAGCGAGGGTTTGCCCTTTTACGAGCAGTACTTC
CASEGLPFYEQYF
>TRBV12-3/TRBV12-4|many|TRBJ2-7|-
TGTGCCAGCAGTTTTAGCGGTCCCGACGAGCAGTACTTC
CASSFSGPDEQYF
>TRBV5-1|many|TRBJ2-1|-
TGCGCCAGCAGCTCCAAGATCGACCCCTCCTACAATGAGCAGTTCTTC
CASSSKIDPSYNEQFF
>TRBV29-1|few|TRBJ2-2|-
TGCAGCGTTGAAGGGGAGGGACAGGTAGCGAACACCGGGGAGCTGTTTTTT
CSVEGEGQVANTGELFF
>TRBV20-1|-|TRBJ1-6|-
TGCAGTGCTAGAGATAGTGGGAGCTCCTATAATTCACCCCTCCACTTT
CSARDSGSSYNSPLHF
>TRBV5-1|many|TRBJ2-5|-
TGCGCCAGCAGCATATCAGGGTACCAAGAGACCCAGTACTTC
CASSISGYQETQYF
>TRBV27|-|TRBJ2-2|-
TGTGCCAGCAGCCGAGACAATCCCGCCGGGGAGCTGTTTTTT
CASSRDNPAGELFF
>TRBV12-3/TRBV12-4|-|TRBJ2-5|TRBD2
TGTGCCAGCGGACGGCTTAGCGGGGGGCAAGAGACCCAGTACTTC
CASGRLSGGQETQYF
>TRBV28|-|TRBJ1-3|-
TGTGCCAGCAGTTCGCCCGGACAAACTGGAAACACCATATATTTT
CASSSPGQTGNTIYF
>TRBV9|-|TRBJ2-6|-
TGTGCCAGCAGCGTAGATGTGGGGGGGCCTGGGGCCAACGTCCTGACTTTC
CASSVDVGGPGANVLTF
>TRBV4-2|-|TRBJ2-3|-
TGTGCCAGCAGCCAAGGGGTAAGCACAGATACGCAGTATTTT
CASSQGVSTDTQYF
>TRBV7-9|-|TRBJ1-3|TRBD1
TGTGCCAGCAGCTTAGGTGGGACAGAAGGAAACACCATATATTTT
CASSLGGTEGNTIYF
>TRBV27|-|TRBJ2-2|-
TGTGCCAGCAGTTTCATTAACACCGGGGAGCTGTTTTTT
CASSFINTGELFF
>TRBV6-5|-|TRBJ2-4|TRBD2
TGTGCCAGCAGTTACGGGACTAAGAAGGTTCAGTACTTC
CASSYGTKKVQYF
>TRBV29-1|few|TRBJ1-1|-
TGCAGCGTTGTGCCGCCCCGGGCTCTGAACACTGAAGCTTTCTTT
CSVVPPRALNTEAFF
>TRBV5-1|few|TRBJ1-1|TRBD1
TGCGCCAGCAGCACAGGGGGCCCTAACACTGAAGCTTTCTTT
CASSTGGPNTEAFF
>TRBV7-3|-|TRBJ1-1|-
TGTGCCAGCAGCTTAGGTTGGGGGTCCGAAGCTTTCTTT
CASSLGWGSEAFF
>TRBV5-1|-|TRBJ2-1|TRBD1
TGCGCCAGCAGCTTGGAGGCGGGTGGGGGGACAGGGAGGATCAATGAGCAGTTCTTC
CASSLEAGGGTGRINEQFF
>TRBV5-1|few|TRBJ2-3|TRBD2
TGCGCCAGCAGCTTGGCCTTGACGGGGGGGCTGGGCACAGATACGCAGTATTTT
CASSLALTGGLGTDTQYF
>TRBV7-8|-|TRBJ2-3|TRBD2
TGTGCCAGCAGAGGGCTAGCGGGGACGGGTGCAGATACGCAGTATTTT
CASRGLAGTGADTQYF
>TRBV2|few|TRBJ1-1|-
TGTGCCAGCTATCCGGACGGGGAGAACACTGAAGCTTTCTTT
CASYPDGENTEAFF
>TRBV6-5|-|TRBJ1-2|-
TGTGCCAGCACCGCGACAGAGGGCGGCTATGGCTACACCTTC
CASTATEGGYGYTF
>TRBV12-3/TRBV12-4|-|TRBJ2-1|-
TGTGCCAGCTCCTCTTCTAAGTACAATGAGCAGTTCTTC
CASSSSKYNEQFF
>TRBV9|-|TRBJ2-7|TRBD1
TGTGCCAGCAGCGTAGCCGGGACAGGGTTTTACGAGCAGTACTTC
CASSVAGTGFYEQYF
>TRBV6-6|-|TRBJ1-1|-
TGTGCCAGCAGATCCGGGACGCTGCCTGAAGCTTTCTTT
CASRSGTLPEAFF
>TRBV5-1|many|TRBJ2-1|-
TGCGCCAGCAGCTTGTCCCCCCTGGGCGGCCCCTACAATGAGCAGTTCTTC
CASSLSPLGGPYNEQFF